These 14 T cell receptor beta chains were all obtained from the same sample, sequenced in a study of regulatory T cells in long-lasting Graves disease. Time point indicated: persistent/refractory GD, antithyroid drugs over 5 years with positive TRAb. Following extraction of RNA from PBMCs, that RNA was used to make the TCR library. Investigators prepared the TCR beta libraries by applying iRepertoire HTBI primers and Arm-PCR of CDR3 regions. TCRdb passed the multiplex PCR reads through MiXCR, listing each CDR3 protein once. The repertoire holds hundreds of thousands of distinct CDR3 sequences, with around 20% as singletons. Here the sequenced sample was peripheral blood mononuclear cells (PBMCs), taken when the disease was refractory, from a patient treated with antithyroid drugs. Receptors originate from a female donor with Graves disease.

As regards this clonotype: A much larger clone lies a single base off, so this may be a read error. This sequence joins TRBV6-2 or TRBV6-3 and TRBJ2-7; the D gene is possibly TRBD2 (5 bases). Germline assignment: CDR1 MNHEY and CDR2 SVGEGT. This CDR3 is 13 amino acids long. CDR3 protein: CAASWTDSYEQDF. CDR3 in DNA: TGTGCCGCCTCGTGGACGGACTCCTACGAGCAGGACTTC.

The CDR3, as DNA: TGTGCCATCGCGAACCCCGGGGAGGCAACTGAAGCTTTCTTT. Translated: CAIANPGEATEAFF. This chain joins TRBV10-3 and TRBJ1-1, with no clear D. V was pared by 8 bases and J by 5 bases, with 18 bases between. Germline loops: CDR1 ENHRY, CDR2 SYGVKD. The CDR3 totals 14 residues.

The sample holds a few counts of this clonotype. The chain combines TRBV6-5 with TRBJ2-3; D may be TRBD2 (6 bases). The germline V and J ends were trimmed by 2 bases and 6 bases, with 15 bases remaining between them. This CDR3 has 15 amino acids. Germline-derived CDR1 and CDR2 are MNHEY and SVGAGI. Here the CDR3 reads CASSYGGVGSDTQYF. DNA of the CDR3: TGTGCCAGCAGTTACGGCGGGGTCGGCAGCGATACGCAGTATTTT.

V gene TRBV11-3 combines with J gene TRBJ2-7, with 9 nucleotides matching TRBD1. J lost 5 bases, V lost 4 bases, and 6 bases had no gene match. The CDR3 consists of 14 residues. Germline V gene lookup returns CDR1 SGHNT and CDR2 YENEEA. CDR3 protein: CASSSGQGGDEQYF. The CDR3 DNA is TGTGCCAGCAGCTCGGGACAGGGAGGGGACGAGCAGTACTTC.

The chain couples TRBV6-2 or TRBV6-3 to TRBJ2-2; 7 bases are shared with TRBD1. Germline V gene lookup returns CDR1 MNHEY and CDR2 SVGEGT. J lost 4 bases, V lost 5 bases, and 7 bases had no gene match. The CDR3 spans 15 residues. CDR3 region: CASSRRQGSTGELFF. In DNA form, the CDR3 reads TGTGCCAGCAGTCGTCGACAGGGAAGCACCGGGGAGCTGTTTTTT.

In its sample, this clonotype was seen a few times. Since a much larger clone is just one base distant, this may be a read error. V and J are TRBV3-1 and TRBJ1-1; D gene uncertain. The CDR3 spans 16 residues. The V gene's germline CDR1 is LGHDT and CDR2 YNNKEL (reference sequence). CDR3 protein: CASSQAGARMNTGAFF. DNA for the CDR3: TGTGCCAGCAGCCAAGCTGGCGCAAGAATGAACACTGGAGCTTTCTTT.

V usage is TRBV7-9 and J usage is TRBJ2-7; 7 nucleotides agree with TRBD1. CDR3 length: 17 amino acids. Germline trimming cut 1 base from V and 0 bases from J; bases unmatched to any gene: 9. Germline lookup yields CDR1 SEHNR and CDR2 FQNEAQ (reference sequence). The DNA for the CDR3 is TGTGCCAGCAGCTTAGTTTTGCTGACAGGGACCTCCTACGAGCAGTACTTC. Encoded protein: CASSLVLLTGTSYEQYF.

This clonotype has ten or more counts. The chain has TRBV11-2 and TRBJ1-6; 10 bases line up with TRBD1. V was pared by 5 bases and J by 11 bases, with 9 bases of the junction left unmatched. Germline values: CDR1 SGHAT, CDR2 FQNNGV. CDR3 size: 15 residues. DNA of the CDR3: TGTGCCAGCAGCCGTCGACAGGGGGCGAACCCACCCCTCCACTTT. Translating it yields CASSRRQGANPPLHF.

This CDR3 is CASSSTLDGFEQYF. CDR3 coding DNA: TGCGCCAGCAGCTCGACGCTGGATGGTTTCGAGCAGTACTTC. The chain links TRBV5-1 to TRBJ2-7; D unclear. The CDR3 is 14 residues long. Germline V gene lookup returns CDR1 SGHRS and CDR2 YFSETQ. Trimming pared 3 bases from V and 6 bases from J, leaving 16 bases between.

This clonotype was counted a few times. The V gene is TRBV6-1, the J gene TRBJ2-2; D unclear. There are 12 residues in the CDR3. V lost 5 bases to trimming and J lost 5 bases, with 6 bases between them. Germline assignment: CDR1 MNHNS and CDR2 SASEGT. CDR3 in DNA: TGTGCCAGCAGTCCCCAAACCGGGGAGCTGTTTTTT. Protein sequence: CASSPQTGELFF.

This clonotype was counted many times. The V and J genes are TRBV11-2 and TRBJ1-5, with 8 nucleotides matching TRBD1. From germline, CDR1 is SGHAT and CDR2 FQNNGV. V dropped 5 bases and J dropped 6; count of bases not matched to a gene: 6. The CDR3 runs to 14 residues. This CDR3 is CASSPRQGSQPQHF. In DNA form, the CDR3 reads TGTGCCAGCAGCCCTCGACAGGGGAGTCAGCCCCAGCATTTT. The whole variable domain, filled in from reference TRBV11-2 and TRBJ1-5, reads EAGVAQSPRYKIIEKRQSVAFWCNPISGHATLYWYQQILGQGPKLLIQFQNNGVVDDSQLPKDRFSAERLKGVDSTLKIQPAKLEDSAVYLCASSPRQGSQPQHFGDGTRLSIL.

This clonotype was counted many times. This chain joins TRBV15 and TRBJ1-5; D gene uncertain. Germline V gives CDR1 LNHNV, CDR2 YYDKDF (reference sequence). The CDR3 is made up of 13 amino acids. V was shortened by 1 base and J by 2 bases, with 3 bases between the two germline ends. Here the CDR3 DNA reads TGTGCCACCAGCAGAGGGGGCAATCAGCCCCAGCATTTT. As protein: CATSRGGNQPQHF.

This clonotype was counted ten times or more. The chain carries TRBV28 and TRBJ1-1; no definite D call. Trimming shortened V by 10 bases and J by 5 bases, and 14 bases separated the two germline ends. The germline gives CDR1 MDHEN, CDR2 SYDVKM. The CDR3 totals 12 residues. CDR3 amino acids: CATIRVETEAFF. As DNA, the CDR3 is TGTGCCACCATACGAGTCGAAACTGAAGCTTTCTTT.

This clonotype was seen a few times. The V call is TRBV10-3, the J call TRBJ1-4; the D gene is possibly TRBD1 (5 bases). Germline-derived CDR1 and CDR2 are ENHRY and SYGVKD. This CDR3 comprises 13 residues. V lost 3 bases and J lost 5, with 7 bases in between. This chain's CDR3 is CAISDYRNEKLFF. The CDR3 DNA sequence: TGTGCCATCAGTGATTACAGGAATGAAAAACTGTTTTTT.